Below, 8 T cell receptor beta chains from the same sample are listed, as sequenced in a study of blood T cell repertoires in COVID-19. Generated by immunoSEQ multiplex PCR, the TCRdb table keeps only in-frame clones and is missing some. Of about 180,000 clones listed, about 82% are singletons. The specimen was PBMCs or T cells enriched from blood (not recorded which). These receptors were obtained from a woman under 40 who had recovered from COVID-19.

This chain uses TRBV21-1 with TRBJ1-1; the table's D call, TRBD1, was not checked against the DNA. TRBV21-1 is annotated as a pseudogene. The CDR3 consists of 14 residues. Written as DNA, the CDR3 is TGTGCCAGCAGCGTGACAGGGCCGACCACTGAAGCTTTCTTT. Protein sequence: CASSVTGPTTEAFF.

This chain joins TRBV6-5 and TRBJ2-1, with D possibly matching TRBD2 (5 bases). CDR1 is MNHEY, CDR2 SVGAGI, per germline. CDR3 length: 14 residues. The V end lost 7 bases, the J end lost 0 bases, and 10 bases lay between the germline ends. The CDR3 DNA sequence: TGTGCCAGCATACAGACTAACTCCTACAATGAGCAGTTCTTC. As protein: CASIQTNSYNEQFF.

The genes are TRBV5-1 and TRBJ1-1; 8 bases fit TRBD1. Germline values: CDR1 SGHRS, CDR2 YFSETQ. J lost 1 base, V lost 4 bases, and 6 bases had no gene match. This CDR3 spans 15 amino acids. The CDR3 coding sequence is TGCGCCAGCAGCCTACTAGGACAGGGGAACACTGAAGCTTTCTTT. It codes for CASSLLGQGNTEAFF.

This clone was counted once. The chain is built from TRBV20-1 and TRBJ2-5; the D gene could be TRBD1 or TRBD2 (6 bases each). Germline V gene lookup returns CDR1 DFQATT and CDR2 SNEGSKA (reference sequence). V was shortened by 3 bases and J by 5 bases, with 10 bases between the two germline ends. The CDR3 totals 12 residues. CDR3 region: CSASGGRETQYF. The CDR3 DNA reads as TGCAGTGCTAGTGGGGGGCGGGAGACCCAGTACTTC.

This clone was observed once. V gene TRBV5-6 combines with J gene TRBJ2-1; D remains ambiguous. The CDR3 covers 16 residues. Germline V gene data show CDR1 as SGHDT and CDR2 as YYEEEE. Trimming removed 4 bases from V and 5 bases from J, with 19 bases in between. The CDR3 DNA follows: TGTGCCAGCAGCCCAGCCCAAGATTTAGAGGACAATGAGCAGTTCTTC. It encodes CASSPAQDLEDNEQFF.

V is TRBV27 and J is TRBJ2-7; possibly TRBD1 for D (6 bases). Trimming stripped 0 bases from V and 2 bases from J, with 8 bases between. The CDR3 totals 14 residues. From germline, CDR1 is MNHEY and CDR2 SMNVEV (reference sequence). The CDR3 bases are TGTGCCAGCAGTTTATCGGCAGGGGCCTACGAGCAGTACTTC. It codes for CASSLSAGAYEQYF.

This clone was detected a few times. The CDR3: CASTTGNYGYTF. Here the CDR3 DNA reads TGTGCCAGCACGACGGGGAACTATGGCTACACCTTC. The chain recombines TRBV28 with TRBJ1-2; D is ambiguous. Germline CDR1 reads MDHEN; CDR2 reads SYDVKM. The CDR3 extends over 12 amino acids. V lost 7 bases and J 2 bases, leaving 8 bases between the germline ends.

The V gene is TRBV5-4, the J gene TRBJ1-2, with 7 bases identical to TRBD1. This CDR3 spans 13 amino acids. After removal of 4 bases from V and 8 bases from J, the junction contained 8 bases not matched to a gene. Looked up from germline, CDR1 is SGHNT and CDR2 is YYREEE (reference sequence). The CDR3 DNA sequence: TGTGCCAGCAGCATTCCGACAGGGCCCGGCTACACCTTC. Its translation: CASSIPTGPGYTF.